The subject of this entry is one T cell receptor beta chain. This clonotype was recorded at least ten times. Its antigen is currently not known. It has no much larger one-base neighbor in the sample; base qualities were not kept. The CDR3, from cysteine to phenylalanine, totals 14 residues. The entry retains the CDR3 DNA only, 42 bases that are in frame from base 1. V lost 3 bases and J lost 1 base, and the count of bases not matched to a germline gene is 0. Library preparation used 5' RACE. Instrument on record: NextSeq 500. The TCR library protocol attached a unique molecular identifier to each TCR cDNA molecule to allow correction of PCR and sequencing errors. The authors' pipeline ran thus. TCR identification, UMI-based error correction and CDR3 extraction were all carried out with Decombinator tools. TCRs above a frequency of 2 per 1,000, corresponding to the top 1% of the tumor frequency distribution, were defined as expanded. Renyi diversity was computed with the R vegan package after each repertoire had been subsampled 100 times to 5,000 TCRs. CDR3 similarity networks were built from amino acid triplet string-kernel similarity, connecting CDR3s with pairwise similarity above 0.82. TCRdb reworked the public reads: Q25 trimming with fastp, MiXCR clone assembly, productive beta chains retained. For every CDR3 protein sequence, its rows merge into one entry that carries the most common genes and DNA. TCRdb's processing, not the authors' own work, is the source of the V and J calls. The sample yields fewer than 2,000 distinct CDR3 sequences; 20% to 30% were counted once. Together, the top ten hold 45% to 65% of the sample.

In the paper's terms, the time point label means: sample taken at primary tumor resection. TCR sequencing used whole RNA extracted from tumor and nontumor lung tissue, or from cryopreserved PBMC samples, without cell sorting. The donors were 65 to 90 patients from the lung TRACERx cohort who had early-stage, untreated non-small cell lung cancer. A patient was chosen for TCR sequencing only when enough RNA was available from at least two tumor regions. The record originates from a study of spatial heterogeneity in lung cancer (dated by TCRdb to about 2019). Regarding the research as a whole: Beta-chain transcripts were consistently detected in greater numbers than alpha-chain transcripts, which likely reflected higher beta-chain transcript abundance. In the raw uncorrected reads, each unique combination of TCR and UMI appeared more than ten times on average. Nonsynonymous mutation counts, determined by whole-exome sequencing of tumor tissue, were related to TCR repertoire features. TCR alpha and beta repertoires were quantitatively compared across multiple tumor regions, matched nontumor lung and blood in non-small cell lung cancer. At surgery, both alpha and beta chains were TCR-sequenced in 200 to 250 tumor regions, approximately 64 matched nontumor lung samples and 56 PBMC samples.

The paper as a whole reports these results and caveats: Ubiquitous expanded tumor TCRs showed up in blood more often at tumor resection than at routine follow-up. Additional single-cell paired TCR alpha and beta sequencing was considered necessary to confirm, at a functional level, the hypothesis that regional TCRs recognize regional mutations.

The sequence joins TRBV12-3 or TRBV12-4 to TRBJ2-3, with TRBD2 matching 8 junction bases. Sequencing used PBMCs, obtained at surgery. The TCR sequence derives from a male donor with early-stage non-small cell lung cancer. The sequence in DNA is TGTGCCAGCAGTTTGACTAGCGGCACAGATACGCAGTATTTT. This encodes CASSLTSGTDTQYF.